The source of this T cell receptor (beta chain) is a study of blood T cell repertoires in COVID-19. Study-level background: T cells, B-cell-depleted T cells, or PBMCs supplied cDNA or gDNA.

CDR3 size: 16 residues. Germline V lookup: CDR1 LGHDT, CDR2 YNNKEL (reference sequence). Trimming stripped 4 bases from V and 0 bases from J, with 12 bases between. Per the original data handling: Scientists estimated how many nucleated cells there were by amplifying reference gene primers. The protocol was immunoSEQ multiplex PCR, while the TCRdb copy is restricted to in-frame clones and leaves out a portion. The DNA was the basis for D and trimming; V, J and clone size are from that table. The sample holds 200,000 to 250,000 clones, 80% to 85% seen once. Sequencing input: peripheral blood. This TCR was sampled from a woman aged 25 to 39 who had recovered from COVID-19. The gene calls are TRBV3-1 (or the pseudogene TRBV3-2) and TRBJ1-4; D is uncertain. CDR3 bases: TGTGCCAGCAGCCTTTCCGTTCGGGCAACTAATGAAAAACTGTTTTTT. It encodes CASSLSVRATNEKLFF.